Below are 27 T cell receptor beta chains sequenced from a single sample in a study of T cell changes during pregnancy in multiple sclerosis. Using immunoSEQ multiplex PCR, the repertoire was profiled, and TCRdb retains in-frame clones only, with some absent. The sample lists 40,000 to 45,000 clones; 85% to 95% were seen once. Specimen: peripheral blood. The receptors come from a female donor with multiple sclerosis, enrolled in a pregnancy study.

The chain couples TRBV5-4 to TRBJ1-2, with 8 bases fitting TRBD1. Germline lookup yields CDR1 SGHNT and CDR2 YYREEE (reference sequence). There are 15 residues in the CDR3. The ends lost 2 bases at V and 4 bases at J; junction bases unmatched: 7. The CDR3 spells CASSFPRQGSYGYTF. The CDR3 coding sequence is TGTGCCAGCAGCTTTCCCCGACAGGGGAGCTATGGCTACACCTTC. The variable domain in full, with the rest retrieved from reference TRBV5-4 and TRBJ1-2, is ETGVTQSPTHLIKTRGQQVTLRCSSQSGHNTVSWYQQALGQGPQFIFQYYREEENGRGNFPPRFSGLQFPNYSSELNVNALELDDSALYLCASSFPRQGSYGYTFGSGTRLTVV.

The V and J genes are TRBV6-1 and TRBJ2-3; D might be TRBD1 or TRBD2, each matching 6 bases. CDR1 and CDR2 from the germline V gene are MNHNS and SASEGT. CDR3 length: 16 amino acids. The V end was cut by 2 bases, the J end by 4 bases, with 16 bases between. CDR3 sequence (DNA): TGTGCCAGCAGTGAAAAGGGGGGAGACGGCGCAGATACGCAGTATTTT. Its translation is CASSEKGGDGADTQYF.

This clone came up once. The chain is built from TRBV5-1 and TRBJ2-1; no firm D call. V lost 2 bases to trimming and J lost 9 bases, with 15 bases between them. Germline CDR1 is SGHRS and CDR2 is YFSETQ. This CDR3 has 14 residues. The CDR3 spells CASSLGRADGEQFF. Here the CDR3 DNA reads TGCGCCAGCAGCTTAGGACGCGCGGACGGTGAGCAGTTCTTC.

This clone has a single count. The gene calls are TRBV7-2 and TRBJ2-1, with 8 bases that match TRBD2. Trimming at V came to 3 bases and at J to 10 bases, leaving 11 bases not matched to a gene. The CDR3 has 15 residues. From germline, CDR1 is SGHTA and CDR2 FQGNSA. CDR3 sequence reads: CASSLSGSTLLEQFF. The CDR3 nucleotides read TGTGCCAGCAGCTTGAGCGGGAGTACCCTTCTGGAGCAGTTCTTC.

This clone is a singleton in its sample. V gene TRBV7-7 combines with J gene TRBJ2-5; 13 bases align to TRBD2. The length of the CDR3 is 16 residues. Looked up from germline, CDR1 is SSHAT and CDR2 is FNYEAQ (reference sequence). V trimming: 5 bases; J trimming: 1 base; junction bases outside the gene matches: 4. The CDR3: CASSQGLAGLQETQYF. In nucleotides, the CDR3 is TGTGCCAGCAGCCAGGGACTAGCGGGACTCCAAGAGACCCAGTACTTC.

The chain joins TRBV29-1 to TRBJ2-1; 11 bases are a match to TRBD2. V lost 2 bases to trimming and J lost 7 bases; unmatched junction nucleotides: 4. Germline V gene sequence: CDR1 SQVTM, CDR2 ANQGSEA. CDR3 length equals 14 residues. Here the CDR3 DNA reads TGCAGCGTTGAAAGGCTAGCGGGAGGAAATGAGCAGTTCTTC. It is translated as CSVERLAGGNEQFF.

The genes are TRBV28 and TRBJ2-5; 9 bases fit TRBD1. Trimming took 8 bases from V and 5 from J; bases not matched to a gene: 15. The V gene's germline CDR1 is MDHEN and CDR2 SYDVKM. This CDR3 region has 16 residues. CDR3 DNA: TGTGCCAGCGGTCTCCGATACAGGGGGCAGTTTGAGACCCAGTACTTC. Translation: CASGLRYRGQFETQYF. The variable domain in full, with the rest retrieved from reference TRBV28 and TRBJ2-5, is DVKVTQSSRYLVKRTGEKVFLECVQDMDHENMFWYRQDPGLGLRLIYFSYDVKMKEKGDIPEGYSVSREKKERFSLILESASTNQTSMYLCASGLRYRGQFETQYFGPGTRLLVL.

The rearrangement uses TRBV7-9 and TRBJ1-1; D remains unclear. V was shortened by 5 bases and J by 5 bases, with 9 bases between the two germline ends. CDR1 SEHNR and CDR2 FQNEAQ come from the germline V gene (reference sequence). The length of the CDR3 is 12 residues. Here the CDR3 reads CASSLPQTEAFF. CDR3 bases: TGTGCCAGCAGCCTCCCACAGACTGAAGCTTTCTTT.

This clone was seen once. The chain uses TRBV5-1 and TRBJ2-5; 7 positions agree with TRBD1. Germline assignment: CDR1 SGHRS and CDR2 YFSETQ. This CDR3 contains 15 residues. V was pared by 4 bases and J by 5 bases, with 11 bases of the junction left unmatched. The CDR3 DNA sequence: TGCGCCAGCAGCCGCATAGGGGGCCCCGGGGAGACCCAGTACTTC. It specifies CASSRIGGPGETQYF.

The chain joins TRBV18 to TRBJ1-5; D is undetermined. Per germline, CDR1 KGHSH and CDR2 LQKENI. The CDR3 spans 12 residues. V lost 3 bases and J lost 3, with 3 bases in between. The CDR3 reads CASSPYNQPQHF. CDR3 in DNA: TGTGCCAGCTCACCCTACAATCAGCCCCAGCATTTT.

V is TRBV10-3 and J is TRBJ1-5; D remains unclear. The CDR3 spans 14 residues. V gave up 2 bases and J gave up 2 bases, with 7 bases separating them. The germline V gene encodes CDR1 ENHRY and CDR2 SYGVKD. The CDR3 protein is CAISERAGNQPQHF. The CDR3 nucleotides read TGTGCCATCAGTGAGAGGGCGGGCAATCAGCCCCAGCATTTT.

The V and J genes are TRBV19 and TRBJ1-1; D ambiguous. This CDR3 is 12 amino acids long. Germline assignment: CDR1 LNHDA and CDR2 SQIVND (reference sequence). Trimming removed 4 bases from V and 4 bases from J, with 7 bases in between. The CDR3: CASSTGSTEAFF. CDR3 coding DNA: TGTGCCAGTAGTACGGGTTCCACTGAAGCTTTCTTT.

The rearrangement joins TRBV18 to TRBJ2-1, with TRBD1 identical over 12 bases. Germline assignment: CDR1 KGHSH and CDR2 LQKENI. J was trimmed by 7 bases and V by 6 bases; bases with no gene match: 10. The CDR3 has 16 amino acids. CDR3 residues: CASSRVPGQGANEQFF. The CDR3 bases are TGTGCCAGCTCCAGGGTCCCGGGACAGGGGGCAAATGAGCAGTTCTTC.

The chain carries TRBV6-5 and TRBJ2-3, with D uncertain. V was pared by 4 bases and J by 0 bases, with 11 bases between. This CDR3 has 15 amino acids. In germline, CDR1 is MNHEY, CDR2 SVGAGI. CDR3 amino acids: CASSFVGGSTDTQYF. The CDR3 DNA reads as TGTGCCAGCAGTTTTGTGGGCGGAAGCACAGATACGCAGTATTTT.

V and J are TRBV4-1 and TRBJ2-5, with no clear D. Trimming removed 1 base at V and 4 bases at J, with 7 bases between. The CDR3 extends over 13 amino acids. Germline lookup yields CDR1 MGHRA and CDR2 YSYEKL. As DNA, the CDR3 is TGCGCCAGCAGCCAAGGTTTGGGAGAGACCCAGTACTTC. Protein product: CASSQGLGETQYF.

The chain couples TRBV19 to TRBJ1-1; D unclear. The CDR3 runs 14 residues. V was pared by 3 bases and J by 5 bases, with 13 bases between. Per germline, CDR1 LNHDA and CDR2 SQIVND (reference sequence). In DNA form, the CDR3 reads TGTGCCAGTAGTATCGGGTATGGGCGGACTGAAGCTTTCTTT. This gives the protein CASSIGYGRTEAFF.

The chain couples TRBV27 to TRBJ2-7; 10 bases align to TRBD2. The CDR3 consists of 15 residues. The germline V gene has CDR1 MNHEY and CDR2 SMNVEV (reference sequence). V dropped 5 bases and J dropped 2; count of bases not matched to a gene: 6. As DNA, the CDR3 is TGTGCCAGCAGTCGCAGTAGCGGGGGGACCTACGAGCAGTACTTC. Its protein is CASSRSSGGTYEQYF.

The chain links TRBV4-2 to TRBJ1-1, with TRBD1 as a possible D gene (5 bases). The CDR3 has 12 residues. Looked up from germline, CDR1 is LGHNA and CDR2 is YNFKEQ. V shed 0 bases and J shed 7 bases, with 6 bases lying between them. This chain's CDR3 is CASSQDQGEAFF. The DNA of the CDR3 is TGTGCCAGCAGCCAAGACCAGGGTGAAGCTTTCTTT.

The chain links TRBV2 to TRBJ1-4; weak D call: TRBD1 (5 bases). Per the germline V gene, CDR1 is SNHLY and CDR2 is FYNNEI. CDR3 length equals 16 residues. The V gene lost 5 bases and the J gene lost 8 bases, with 21 bases spanning the gap. CDR3 nucleotide sequence: TGTGCCAGCAGTCGGTCCCGGGACCTCCTTTTCGAAAAACTGTTTTTT. This encodes CASSRSRDLLFEKLFF.

V gene TRBV5-6 combines with J gene TRBJ2-7; 10 nucleotides line up with TRBD1. Germline-derived CDR1 and CDR2 are SGHDT and YYEEEE. The junction had 16 bases not matched to a gene; V was cut back by 3 bases and J by 7 bases. CDR3 length: 17 residues. CDR3 residues: CASSWLRDRGPEGEQYF. The DNA for the CDR3 is TGTGCCAGCAGCTGGCTCCGGGACAGGGGCCCCGAGGGAGAGCAGTACTTC.

V gene TRBV13 combines with J gene TRBJ2-7, with 11 bases matching TRBD2. This CDR3 contains 14 residues. Germline-derived CDR1 and CDR2 are PRHDT and FYEKMQ (reference sequence). The V and J ends lost 2 bases and 3 bases, in that order; junction bases with no gene match: 0. The CDR3 nucleotides read TGTGCCAGCAGCTTAACTAGCGGGAGCTACGAGCAGTACTTC. This encodes CASSLTSGSYEQYF.

This clone was detected only once. This chain joins TRBV2 and TRBJ2-3; maybe TRBD2 (6 bases). Trimming shortened V by 6 bases and J by 2 bases, and 15 bases separated the two germline ends. Per the germline V gene, CDR1 is SNHLY and CDR2 is FYNNEI. This CDR3 is built from 15 residues. Here the CDR3 DNA reads TGTGCCAGCAGCCCCGAGGGGCGGGACACAGATACGCAGTATTTT. Translated, it gives CASSPEGRDTDTQYF.

The CDR3 spells CASSLELAGGNEQFF. The CDR3, as DNA: TGCGCCAGCAGCTTGGAACTAGCGGGAGGTAATGAGCAGTTCTTC. The gene calls are TRBV5-1 and TRBJ2-1, with 12 bases aligning to TRBD2. V lost 0 bases, J lost 7 bases, and 2 bases stayed unmatched. Germline CDR1 reads SGHRS; CDR2 reads YFSETQ. The CDR3 loop spans 15 amino acids.

On this clone: One end of the junction varies from germline; a read error may be responsible. This chain connects TRBV7-7 to TRBJ2-2; no firm D call. There are 11 residues in the CDR3. Germline V gene lookup returns CDR1 SSHAT and CDR2 FNYEAQ (reference sequence). For the CDR3, the DNA is TGTGCTAGCAGCTACAACGGGGAGCTGTTTTTT. Translated, it gives CASSYNGELFF.

The chain joins TRBV5-1 to TRBJ1-2, with 7 nucleotides matching TRBD1. The CDR3 runs to 15 residues. CDR1 SGHRS and CDR2 YFSETQ come from the germline V gene. J gave up 4 bases and V 0 bases, and 6 bases lay outside the gene matches. CDR3 residues: CASSLEPRGGYGYTF. The CDR3 nucleotides are TGCGCCAGCAGCTTGGAACCCAGGGGGGGCTATGGCTACACCTTC.

This chain joins TRBV7-2 and TRBJ2-2; D uncertain. V was shortened by 0 bases and J by 6 bases, with 8 bases between the two germline ends. CDR1 SGHTA and CDR2 FQGNSA come from the germline V gene. The CDR3 consists of 14 residues. CDR3: CASSLAGLSGELFF. DNA of the CDR3: TGTGCCAGCAGCTTAGCAGGGTTGTCCGGGGAGCTGTTTTTT.

This rearrangement joins TRBV7-9 to TRBJ1-1, with D possibly TRBD1 on 6 matching bases. V dropped 3 bases and J dropped 3 bases, with 8 bases sitting between them. The V gene's germline CDR1 is SEHNR and CDR2 FQNEAQ (reference sequence). This CDR3 region has 13 residues. The CDR3 spells CASSFPGDTEAFF. CDR3 in DNA: TGTGCCAGCAGCTTCCCAGGGGACACTGAAGCTTTCTTT.